This TCR beta chain was observed in a study of cytomegalovirus exposure and HLA in healthy donors. The study's findings and limits: It was assumed in the presence/absence analyses that sequencing depth was roughly uniform across donors. In a later analysis, donors in an Asian-associated ancestry cluster reportedly had fewer N-insertions in productive TCRs than the cohort mean.

Both 60 Vbeta primers and 13 Jbeta primers went into the PCR. In the source study's methods: An analysis that came later counted tens of millions of unique TCR beta chains, some 11 million shared. TCRdb's table, derived via immunoSEQ multiplex PCR, lists solely in-frame clones and lacks some. That table supplies the V and J calls and clone size; D and trimming were determined from the DNA. The table records approximately 95,000 clones, around 84% of them present only once. This CDR3 comprises 15 residues. Germline CDR1 is MRHNA and CDR2 is SNTAGT. Unmatched junction bases numbered 0, after V lost 2 bases and J lost 1 base. Points on this clone: Its matching antigen is unknown.

Sequencing input: PBMCs. The chain recombines TRBV6-4 with TRBJ2-3, with TRBD1 matching 10 bases. The receptor comes from a middle-aged woman in good health and CMV-seropositive. The CDR3 bases are TGTGCCAGCAGTGACGGGACAGGGGGCACAGATACGCAGTATTTT. Its translation is CASSDGTGGTDTQYF.